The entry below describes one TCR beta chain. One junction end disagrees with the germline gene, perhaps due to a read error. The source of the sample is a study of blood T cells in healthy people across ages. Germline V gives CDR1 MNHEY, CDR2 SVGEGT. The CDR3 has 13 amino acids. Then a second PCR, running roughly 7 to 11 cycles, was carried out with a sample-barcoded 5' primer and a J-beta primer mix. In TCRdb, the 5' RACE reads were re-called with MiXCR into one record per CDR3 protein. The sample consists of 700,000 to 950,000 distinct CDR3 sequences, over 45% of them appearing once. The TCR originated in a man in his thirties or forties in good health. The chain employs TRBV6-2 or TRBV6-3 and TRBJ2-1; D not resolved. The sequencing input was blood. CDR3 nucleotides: TGTGCCAGCAGTGACTCTCTGGGCAATGAGCAGTTCTTC. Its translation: CASSDSLGNEQFF.